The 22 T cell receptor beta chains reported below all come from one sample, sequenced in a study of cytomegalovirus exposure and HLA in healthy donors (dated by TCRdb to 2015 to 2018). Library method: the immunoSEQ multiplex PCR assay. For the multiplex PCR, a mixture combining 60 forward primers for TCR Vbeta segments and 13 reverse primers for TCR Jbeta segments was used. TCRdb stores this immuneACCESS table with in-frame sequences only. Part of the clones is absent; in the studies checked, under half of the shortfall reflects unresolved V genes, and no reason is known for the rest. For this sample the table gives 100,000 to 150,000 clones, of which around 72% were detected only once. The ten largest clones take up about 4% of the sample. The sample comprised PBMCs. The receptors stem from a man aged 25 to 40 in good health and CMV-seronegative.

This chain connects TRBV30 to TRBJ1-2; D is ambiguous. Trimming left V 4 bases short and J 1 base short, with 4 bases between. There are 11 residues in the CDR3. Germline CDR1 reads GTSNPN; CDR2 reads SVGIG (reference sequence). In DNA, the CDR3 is TGTGCCTGGAACAGTAACTATGGCTACACCTTC. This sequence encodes CAWNSNYGYTF.

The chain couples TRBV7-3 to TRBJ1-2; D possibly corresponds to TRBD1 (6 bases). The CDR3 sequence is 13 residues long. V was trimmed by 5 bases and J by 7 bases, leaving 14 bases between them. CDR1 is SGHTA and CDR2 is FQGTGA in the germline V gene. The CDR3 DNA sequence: TGTGCCAGCAGCCCCACAGGGATCGGTGGCTACACCTTC. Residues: CASSPTGIGGYTF.

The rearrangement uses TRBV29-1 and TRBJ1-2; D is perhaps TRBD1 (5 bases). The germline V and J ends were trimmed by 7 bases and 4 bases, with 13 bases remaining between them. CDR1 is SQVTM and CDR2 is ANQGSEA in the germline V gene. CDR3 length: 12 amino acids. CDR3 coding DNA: TGCAGCGACCGGACAACAAGCTATGGCTACACCTTC. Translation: CSDRTTSYGYTF.

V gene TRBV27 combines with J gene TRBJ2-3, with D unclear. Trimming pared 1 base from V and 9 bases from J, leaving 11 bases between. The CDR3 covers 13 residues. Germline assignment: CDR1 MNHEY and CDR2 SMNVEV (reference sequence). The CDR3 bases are TGTGCCAGCAGTTTATTAGCCAAGGCCACGCAGTATTTT. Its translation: CASSLLAKATQYF.

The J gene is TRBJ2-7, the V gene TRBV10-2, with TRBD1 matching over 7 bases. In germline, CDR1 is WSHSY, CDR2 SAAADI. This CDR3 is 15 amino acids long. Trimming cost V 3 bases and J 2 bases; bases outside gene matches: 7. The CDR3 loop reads CASSEGTVMTYEQYF. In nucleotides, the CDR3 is TGCGCCAGCAGTGAAGGGACAGTGATGACCTACGAGCAGTACTTC.

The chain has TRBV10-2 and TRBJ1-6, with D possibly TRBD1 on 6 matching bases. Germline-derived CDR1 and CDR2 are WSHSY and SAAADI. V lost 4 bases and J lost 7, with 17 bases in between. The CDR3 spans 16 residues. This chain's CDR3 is CASSGGRGAWNSPLHF. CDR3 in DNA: TGCGCCAGCAGTGGAGGCCGGGGGGCCTGGAATTCACCCCTCCACTTT.

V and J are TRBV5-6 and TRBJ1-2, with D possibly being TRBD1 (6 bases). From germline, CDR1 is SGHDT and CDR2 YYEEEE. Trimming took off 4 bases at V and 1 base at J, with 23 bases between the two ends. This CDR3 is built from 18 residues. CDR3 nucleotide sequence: TGTGCCAGCAGCCCATACAGGGCTCCCGATCCCGGTAACTATGGCTACACCTTC. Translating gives CASSPYRAPDPGNYGYTF.

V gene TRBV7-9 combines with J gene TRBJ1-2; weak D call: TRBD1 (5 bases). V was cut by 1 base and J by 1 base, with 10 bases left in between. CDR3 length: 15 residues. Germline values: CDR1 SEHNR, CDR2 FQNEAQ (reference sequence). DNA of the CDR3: TGTGCCAGCAGCTTAGAGGCAGGGAATAACTATGGCTACACCTTC. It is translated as CASSLEAGNNYGYTF.

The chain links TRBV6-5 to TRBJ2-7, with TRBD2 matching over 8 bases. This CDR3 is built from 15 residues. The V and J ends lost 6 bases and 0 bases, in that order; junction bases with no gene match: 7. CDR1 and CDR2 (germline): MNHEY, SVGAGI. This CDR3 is CASSRPGTSSYEQYF. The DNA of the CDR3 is TGTGCCAGCAGCCGCCCCGGGACTAGCTCCTACGAGCAGTACTTC.

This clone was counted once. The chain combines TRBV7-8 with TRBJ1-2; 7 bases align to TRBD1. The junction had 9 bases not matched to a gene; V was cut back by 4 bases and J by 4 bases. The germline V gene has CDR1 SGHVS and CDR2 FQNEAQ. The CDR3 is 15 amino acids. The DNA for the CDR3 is TGTGCCAGCAGCTCCCTGAGACAGGGTAGCTATGGCTACACCTTC. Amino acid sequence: CASSSLRQGSYGYTF.

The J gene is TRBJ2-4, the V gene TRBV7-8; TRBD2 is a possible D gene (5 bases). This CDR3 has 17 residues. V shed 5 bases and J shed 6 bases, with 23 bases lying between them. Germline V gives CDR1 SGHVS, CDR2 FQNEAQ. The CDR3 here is CASSLYTGVKGLNIQYF. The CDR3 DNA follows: TGTGCCAGCAGCCTTTACACCGGGGTGAAGGGATTAAACATTCAGTACTTC.

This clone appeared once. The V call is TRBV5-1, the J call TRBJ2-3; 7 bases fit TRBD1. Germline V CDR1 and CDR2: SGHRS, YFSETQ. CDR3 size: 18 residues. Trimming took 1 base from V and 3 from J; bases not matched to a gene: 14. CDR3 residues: CASSLWGTKGGFTDTQYF. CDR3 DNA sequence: TGCGCCAGCAGCTTGTGGGGGACAAAAGGGGGCTTTACAGATACGCAGTATTTT.

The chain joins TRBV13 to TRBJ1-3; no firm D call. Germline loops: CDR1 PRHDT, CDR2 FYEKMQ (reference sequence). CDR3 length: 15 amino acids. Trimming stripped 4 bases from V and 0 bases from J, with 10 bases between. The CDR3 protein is CASSSRGSSGNTIYF. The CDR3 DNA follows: TGTGCCAGCAGCTCCCGAGGAAGCTCTGGAAACACCATATATTTT. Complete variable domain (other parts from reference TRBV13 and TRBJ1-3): AAGVIQSPRHLIKEKRETATLKCYPIPRHDTVYWYQQGPGQDPQFLISFYEKMQSDKGSIPDRFSAQQFSDYHSELNMSSLELGDSALYFCASSSRGSSGNTIYFGEGSWLTVV.

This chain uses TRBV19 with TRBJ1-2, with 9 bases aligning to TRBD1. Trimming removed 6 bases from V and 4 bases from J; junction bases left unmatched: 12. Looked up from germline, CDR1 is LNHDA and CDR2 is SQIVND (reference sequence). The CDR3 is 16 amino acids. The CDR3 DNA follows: TGTGCCAGTAGGGCATTTTGGGACAGGGAAGGCTATGGCTACACCTTC. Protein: CASRAFWDREGYGYTF.

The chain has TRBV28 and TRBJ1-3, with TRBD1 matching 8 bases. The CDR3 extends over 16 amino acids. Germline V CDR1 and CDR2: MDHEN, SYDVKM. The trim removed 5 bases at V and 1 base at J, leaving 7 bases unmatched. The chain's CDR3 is CASSLRTGRSGNTIYF. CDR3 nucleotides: TGTGCCAGCAGTCTTCGGACAGGGCGATCTGGAAACACCATATATTTT.

This chain's CDR3 is CASRAQGNTEAFF. The CDR3, as DNA: TGTGCCAGCAGGGCACAGGGGAACACTGAAGCTTTCTTT. V and J are TRBV2 and TRBJ1-1; the D gene is possibly TRBD1 (6 bases). Trimming removed 6 bases from V and 1 base from J, with 9 bases in between. This CDR3 has 13 amino acids. Germline CDR1 SNHLY, CDR2 FYNNEI.

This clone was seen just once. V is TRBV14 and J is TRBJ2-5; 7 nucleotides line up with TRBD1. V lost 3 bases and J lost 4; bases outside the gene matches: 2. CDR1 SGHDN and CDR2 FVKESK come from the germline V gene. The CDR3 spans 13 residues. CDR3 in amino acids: CASSQHRGETQYF. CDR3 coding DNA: TGTGCCAGCAGCCAGCACAGGGGAGAGACCCAGTACTTC.

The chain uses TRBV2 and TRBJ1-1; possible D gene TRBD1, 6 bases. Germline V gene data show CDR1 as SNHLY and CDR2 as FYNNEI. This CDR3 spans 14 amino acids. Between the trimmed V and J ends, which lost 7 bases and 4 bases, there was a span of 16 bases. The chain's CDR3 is CASNPGAGGTEAFF. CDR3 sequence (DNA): TGTGCCAGCAACCCAGGGGCGGGCGGCACTGAAGCTTTCTTT.

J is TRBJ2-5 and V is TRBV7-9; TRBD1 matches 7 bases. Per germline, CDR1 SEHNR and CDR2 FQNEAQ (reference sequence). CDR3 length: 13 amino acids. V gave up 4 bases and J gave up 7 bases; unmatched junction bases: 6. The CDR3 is CASSSTGPRTQYF. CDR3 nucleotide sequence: TGTGCCAGCAGCTCGACAGGGCCCAGGACCCAGTACTTC.

CDR3 sequence (DNA): TGCGCCAGCAGCCAAGATAGTGCGACTAGCGGCTACGAGCAGTACTTC. Translation gives CASSQDSATSGYEQYF. The chain uses TRBV4-1 and TRBJ2-5; 9 nucleotides line up with TRBD2. The tail of the sequence fits TRBJ2-7 better, so the J call may be wrong. Per germline, CDR1 MGHRA and CDR2 YSYEKL. This CDR3 contains 16 residues.

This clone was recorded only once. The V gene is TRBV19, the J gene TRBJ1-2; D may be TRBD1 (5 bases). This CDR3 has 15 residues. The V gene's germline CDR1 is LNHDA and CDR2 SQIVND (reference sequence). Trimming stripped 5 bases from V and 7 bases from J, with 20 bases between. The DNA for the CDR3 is TGTGCCAGTAGTGTCCCAAGGGACGGGGGTGGTGGCTACACCTTC. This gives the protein CASSVPRDGGGGYTF.

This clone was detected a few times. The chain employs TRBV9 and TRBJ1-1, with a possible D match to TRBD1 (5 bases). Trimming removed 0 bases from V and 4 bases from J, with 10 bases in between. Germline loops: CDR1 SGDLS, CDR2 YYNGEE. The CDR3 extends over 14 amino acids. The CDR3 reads CASSVAGGVTEAFF. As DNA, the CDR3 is TGTGCCAGCAGCGTAGCCGGAGGGGTCACTGAAGCTTTCTTT.